This T cell receptor (beta chain) derives from a study of T cell responses to AZD1222 COVID-19 vaccine. Concerning this clone: What it binds is unknown.

Study-wide findings and caveats: Epitopes outside B.1.351 and B.1.1.7 mutated regions reportedly drew nearly half of spike TCRs. Among the donors, most were white British and more were female, and clonal diversity was possibly underestimated.

The protocol was immunoSEQ multiplex PCR, while the TCRdb copy is restricted to in-frame clones and leaves out a portion. Seen here are about 160,000 clones, less than 95% observed once, and the top ten hold approximately 4.8%. The origin of this receptor is an adult in good health. Sequenced material: peripheral blood, taken on day 0 of AZD1222 vaccination.

The CDR3 DNA reads as TGCGCCAGCAACAAAGGGACAGCTAATGAAAAACTGTTTTTT. Its protein is CASNKGTANEKLFF. The V gene is TRBV5-1, the J gene TRBJ1-4; 7 bases map to TRBD1. The CDR3 is 14 amino acids. The V gene's germline CDR1 is SGHRS and CDR2 YFSETQ. Losses at the gene ends were 6 bases for V and 3 bases for J; bases not matched to a gene: 5. The full variable domain, completed using reference TRBV5-1 and TRBJ1-4, is KAGVTQTPRYLIKTRGQQVTLSCSPISGHRSVSWYQQTPGQGLQFLFEYFSETQRNKGNFPGRFSGRQFSNSRSEMNVSTLELGDSALYLCASNKGTANEKLFFGSGTQLSVL.